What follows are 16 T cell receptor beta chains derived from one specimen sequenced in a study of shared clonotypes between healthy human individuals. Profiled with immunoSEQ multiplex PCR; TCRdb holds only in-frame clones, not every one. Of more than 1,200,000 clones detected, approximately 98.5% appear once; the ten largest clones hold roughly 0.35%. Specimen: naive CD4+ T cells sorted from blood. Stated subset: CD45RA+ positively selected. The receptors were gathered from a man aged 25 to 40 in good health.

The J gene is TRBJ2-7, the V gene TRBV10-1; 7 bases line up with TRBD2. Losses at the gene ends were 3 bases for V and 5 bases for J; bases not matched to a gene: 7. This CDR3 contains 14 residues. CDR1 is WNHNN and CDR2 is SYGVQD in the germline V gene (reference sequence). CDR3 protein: CASSDTGAGNEQYF. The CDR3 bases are TGCGCCAGCAGTGACACAGGAGCGGGGAACGAGCAGTACTTC.

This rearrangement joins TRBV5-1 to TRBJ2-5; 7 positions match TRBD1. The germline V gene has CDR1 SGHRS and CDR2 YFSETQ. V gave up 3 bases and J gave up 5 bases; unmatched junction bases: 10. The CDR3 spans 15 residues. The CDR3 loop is CASSWKPGGRETQYF. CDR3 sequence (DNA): TGCGCCAGCAGCTGGAAACCAGGGGGACGGGAGACCCAGTACTTC.

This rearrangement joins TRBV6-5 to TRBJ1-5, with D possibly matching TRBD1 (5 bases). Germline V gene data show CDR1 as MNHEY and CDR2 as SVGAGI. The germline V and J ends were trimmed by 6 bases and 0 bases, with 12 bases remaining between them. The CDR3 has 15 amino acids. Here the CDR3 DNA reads TGTGCCAGCAGCATAACAGGAGATAGCAATCAGCCCCAGCATTTT. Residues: CASSITGDSNQPQHF.

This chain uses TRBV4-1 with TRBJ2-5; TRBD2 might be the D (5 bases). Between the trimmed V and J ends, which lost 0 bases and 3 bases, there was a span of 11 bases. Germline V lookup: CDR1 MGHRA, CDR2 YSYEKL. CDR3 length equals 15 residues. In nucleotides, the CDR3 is TGCGCCAGCAGCCAAGAACTAGGAAGGGAAGAGACCCAGTACTTC. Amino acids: CASSQELGREETQYF.

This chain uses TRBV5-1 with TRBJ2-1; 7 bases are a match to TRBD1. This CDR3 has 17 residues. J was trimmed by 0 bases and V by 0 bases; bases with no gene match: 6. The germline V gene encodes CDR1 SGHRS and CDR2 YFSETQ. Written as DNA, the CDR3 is TGCGCCAGCAGCTTGGGGACAGGCACTAGCTCCTACAATGAGCAGTTCTTC. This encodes CASSLGTGTSSYNEQFF.

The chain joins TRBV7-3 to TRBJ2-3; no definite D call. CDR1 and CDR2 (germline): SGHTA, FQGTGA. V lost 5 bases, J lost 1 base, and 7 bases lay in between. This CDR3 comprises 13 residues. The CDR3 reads CASSPVGTDTQYF. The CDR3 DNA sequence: TGTGCCAGCAGCCCAGTAGGCACAGATACGCAGTATTTT.

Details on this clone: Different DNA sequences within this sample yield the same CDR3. The CDR3 protein is CASSLALEQYF. The CDR3 DNA reads as TGTGCCAGCAGCTTAGCGCTCGAGCAGTACTTC. The chain couples TRBV7-2 to TRBJ2-7; D unresolved. V lost 0 bases to trimming and J lost 6 bases, with 3 bases between them. Germline V lookup: CDR1 SGHTA, CDR2 FQGNSA. CDR3 size: 11 residues.

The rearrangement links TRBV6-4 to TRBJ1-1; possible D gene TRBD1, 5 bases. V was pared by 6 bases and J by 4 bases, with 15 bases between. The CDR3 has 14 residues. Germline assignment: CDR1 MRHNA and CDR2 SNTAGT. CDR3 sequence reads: CASSQDWGSTEAFF. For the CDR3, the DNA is TGTGCCAGCAGCCAAGACTGGGGCAGCACTGAAGCTTTCTTT.

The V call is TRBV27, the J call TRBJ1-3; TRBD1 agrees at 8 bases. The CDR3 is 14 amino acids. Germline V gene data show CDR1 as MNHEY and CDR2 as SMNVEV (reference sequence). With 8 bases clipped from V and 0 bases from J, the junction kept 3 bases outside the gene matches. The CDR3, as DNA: TGTGCCAGCGGACAGGGAATCTCTGGAAACACCATATATTTT. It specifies CASGQGISGNTIYF.

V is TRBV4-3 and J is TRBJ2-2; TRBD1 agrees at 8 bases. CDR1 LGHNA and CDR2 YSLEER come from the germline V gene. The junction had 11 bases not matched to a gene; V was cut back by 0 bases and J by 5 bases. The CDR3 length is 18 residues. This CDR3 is CASSQEIIGGDRTGELFF. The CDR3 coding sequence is TGCGCCAGCAGCCAAGAAATTATTGGCGGGGACAGGACCGGGGAGCTGTTTTTT.

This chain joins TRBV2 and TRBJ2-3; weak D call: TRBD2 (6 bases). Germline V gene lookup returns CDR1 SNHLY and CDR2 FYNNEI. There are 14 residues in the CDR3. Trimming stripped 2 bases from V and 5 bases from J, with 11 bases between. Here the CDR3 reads CASSELPGEDTQYF. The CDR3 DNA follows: TGTGCCAGCAGTGAATTACCGGGGGAAGATACGCAGTATTTT.

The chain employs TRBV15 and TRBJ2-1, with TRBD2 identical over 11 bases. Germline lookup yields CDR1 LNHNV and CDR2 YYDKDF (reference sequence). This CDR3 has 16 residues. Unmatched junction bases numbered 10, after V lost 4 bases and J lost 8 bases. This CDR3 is CATSNLAGGFSYEQFF. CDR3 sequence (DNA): TGTGCCACCAGCAACTTAGCGGGAGGGTTCTCGTATGAGCAGTTCTTC.

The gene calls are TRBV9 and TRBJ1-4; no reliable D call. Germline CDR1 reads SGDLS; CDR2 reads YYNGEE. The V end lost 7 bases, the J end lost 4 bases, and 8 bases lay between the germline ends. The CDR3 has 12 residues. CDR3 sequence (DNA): TGTGCCAGCGGCGGACTTAATGAAAAACTGTTTTTT. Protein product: CASGGLNEKLFF.

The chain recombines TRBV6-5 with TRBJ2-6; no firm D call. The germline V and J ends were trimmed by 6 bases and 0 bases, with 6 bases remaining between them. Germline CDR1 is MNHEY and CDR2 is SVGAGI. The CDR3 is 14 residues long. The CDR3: CASRIISGANVLTF. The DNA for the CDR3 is TGTGCCAGCAGGATCATCTCTGGGGCCAACGTCCTGACTTTC.

CDR3 loop: CASSHLPGQGSNGYTF. The CDR3, as DNA: TGTGCCAGCAGCCATCTCCCGGGACAGGGGAGTAATGGCTACACCTTC. The V call is TRBV14, the J call TRBJ1-2; TRBD1 agrees at 10 bases. From germline, CDR1 is SGHDN and CDR2 FVKESK. This CDR3 spans 16 amino acids. Germline trimming cut 3 bases from V and 6 bases from J; bases unmatched to any gene: 10.

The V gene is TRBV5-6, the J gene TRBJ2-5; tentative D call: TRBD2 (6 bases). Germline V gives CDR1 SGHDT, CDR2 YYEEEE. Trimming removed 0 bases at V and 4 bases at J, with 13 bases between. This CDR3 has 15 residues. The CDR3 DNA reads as TGTGCCAGCAGCTTGGTGCCCCTGGGGGGAGAGACCCAGTACTTC. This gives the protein CASSLVPLGGETQYF. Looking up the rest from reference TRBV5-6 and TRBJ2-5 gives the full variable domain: DAGVTQSPTHLIKTRGQQVTLRCSPKSGHDTVSWYQQALGQGPQFIFQYYEEEERQRGNFPDRFSGHQFPNYSSELNVNALLLGDSALYLCASSLVPLGGETQYFGPGTRLLVL.